What follows is one T cell receptor (beta chain) and its context. Its specificity is not known. Measured with immunoSEQ multiplex PCR; TCRdb has only the in-frame clones, and not every one. The sample lists about 150,000 clones, 90% occurring once. Germline CDR1 and CDR2: LGHNA and YSLEER. Trimming took 0 bases from V and 0 from J, leaving 15 bases between them. CDR3 length equals 19 residues. The sample originates from a study of T cell responses to AZD1222 COVID-19 vaccine. Points from the study as a whole: The span of vaccine-associated CD4 TCRs extended across spike, with dominance at 160-218 and 743-854.

The receptor comes from an adult in good health. The V gene is TRBV4-3, the J gene TRBJ2-6; D ambiguous. Sequenced material: peripheral blood, taken on day 0 of AZD1222 vaccination. The CDR3 is CASSQDLAETFSGANVLTF. CDR3 nucleotide sequence: TGCGCCAGCAGCCAAGATCTGGCGGAAACGTTCTCTGGGGCCAACGTCCTGACTTTC.